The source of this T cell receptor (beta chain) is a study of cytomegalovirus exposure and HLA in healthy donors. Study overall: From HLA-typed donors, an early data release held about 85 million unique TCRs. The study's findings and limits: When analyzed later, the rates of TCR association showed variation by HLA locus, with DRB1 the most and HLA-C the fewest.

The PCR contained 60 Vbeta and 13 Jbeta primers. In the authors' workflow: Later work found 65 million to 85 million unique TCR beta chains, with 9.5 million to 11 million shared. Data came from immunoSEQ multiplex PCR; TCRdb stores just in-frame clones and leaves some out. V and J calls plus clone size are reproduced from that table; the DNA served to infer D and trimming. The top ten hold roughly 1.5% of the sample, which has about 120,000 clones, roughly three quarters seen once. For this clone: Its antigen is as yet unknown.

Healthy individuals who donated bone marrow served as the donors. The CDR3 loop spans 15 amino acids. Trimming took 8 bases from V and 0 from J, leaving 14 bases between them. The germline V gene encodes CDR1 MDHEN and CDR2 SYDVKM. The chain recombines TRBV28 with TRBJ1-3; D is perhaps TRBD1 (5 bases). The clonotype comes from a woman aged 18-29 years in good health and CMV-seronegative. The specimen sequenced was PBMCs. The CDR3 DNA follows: TGTGCCAGCGCCCGGGGGGTCCCCTCTGGAAACACCATATATTTT. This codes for CASARGVPSGNTIYF.